A selection of T cell receptor beta chains follows, all from one sample in a study of blood T cell repertoires in COVID-19. Libraries were prepared by immunoSEQ multiplex PCR; TCRdb keeps only in-frame clonotypes and omits some of them. The repertoire has about 47,000 clones, roughly 80% of them found once; the top ten carry over 8.5%. Sequenced material: peripheral blood. These receptors all come from a man aged 60 to 69 with acute or convalescent COVID-19. Each CDR3 is given without its conserved first and last residue.

J,V,CDR3
TRBJ2-2,TRBV10-3,AISESRPQNTGELF
TRBJ1-1,TRBV5-1,ASSWTGANTEAF
TRBJ2-7,TRBV3-1/TRBV3-2,ASSSGTGGALSYEQY
TRBJ1-1,TRBV19,ASSGTGTNTEAF
TRBJ2-5,TRBV11-2,ASRQTSGGWETQY
TRBJ2-2,TRBV7-9,ASRPSGGRSGELF
TRBJ1-2,TRBV24-1,ATSENRGQAGYT
TRBJ1-2,TRBV15,ATSSRRDTNYGYT
TRBJ2-5,TRBV5-4,ASSQQTSPSETQY
TRBJ1-2,TRBV19,ASSTKGGTGYT
TRBJ1-4,TRBV29-1,SVREGAATNEKLF
TRBJ2-7,TRBV7-8,ASSLEPSGGYEQY
TRBJ2-7,TRBV2,ASGQGSTYEQY
TRBJ2-7,TRBV11-1,ASSLGTGSYEQY
TRBJ1-5,TRBV7-2,ASSLGGSGQPQH
TRBJ2-2,TRBV29-1,SVTTGTGELF
TRBJ2-5,TRBV18,ASSPSQGARETQY
TRBJ1-5,TRBV5-8,ASSFTGNQPQH
TRBJ1-1,TRBV4-3,ASSQDPGMNTEAF
TRBJ1-1,TRBV4-1,ASSQDLGGVTEAF
TRBJ2-3,TRBV29-1,SVGVRGAGDTQY
TRBJ1-1,TRBV3-1/TRBV3-2,ASSPSRGTEAF
TRBJ1-4,TRBV28,ASRPGQGNEKLF
TRBJ1-2,TRBV19,ASSMNRPNRYGYT
TRBJ1-1,TRBV2,ASRAQGLEAF
TRBJ1-2,TRBV5-5,ASSLAPDRVGYGYT
TRBJ1-6,TRBV7-2,ASSKTGLDNSPLH
TRBJ2-6,TRBV4-1,ASSQAGTGGSGANVLT
TRBJ2-7,TRBV6-5,ASSYGQGSFPYEQY
TRBJ2-2,TRBV27,ASSFFTSGGDTGELF
TRBJ2-7,TRBV6-6,ASRPGQGTYEQY
TRBJ2-3,TRBV6-4,ASSDSPGWSTDTQY
TRBJ2-7,TRBV29-1,SISSGTGFGYEQY
TRBJ1-1,TRBV19,ASIVDTPRAEAF
TRBJ1-2,TRBV7-3,ASSISDRERGYT
TRBJ1-3,TRBV29-1,SVESSGNTIY
TRBJ1-1,TRBV7-2,ASSAGPTTEAF
TRBJ1-2,TRBV5-1,ASSRQPGQDGYT
TRBJ1-1,TRBV4-1,ASSQTPGQGLTEAF
TRBJ2-3,TRBV5-6,ASSLSFGGGLSTDTQY
TRBJ1-5,TRBV2,ASSEATWLQPQH
TRBJ1-6,TRBV3-1/TRBV3-2,ASSRGQGSSSPLH
TRBJ1-1,TRBV19,ASSIWGGDTEAF
TRBJ2-1,TRBV7-9,ASSLVSGQGNYNEQF
TRBJ1-1,TRBV2,ASLYRVNTEAF
TRBJ1-2,TRBV7-7,ASSPLEGTVGYT
TRBJ1-1,TRBV7-3,ASSPSGGANTEAF
TRBJ2-1,TRBV6-5,ASSYPGQLNEQF
TRBJ2-7,TRBV9,ASSPRTSGGAFLYEQY
TRBJ2-7,TRBV6-6,ASGSGDRGFQY
TRBJ2-6,TRBV10-3,AISEGQGAGAGANVLT
TRBJ2-1,TRBV6-1,ASSEGTGDNEQF
TRBJ2-1,TRBV6-5,ASSYWGDDNEQF
TRBJ2-1,TRBV7-9,ASSLGQGSDEQF